This T cell receptor beta chain was identified during a study of response to subunit inactivated influenza vaccine. Study findings and constraints: Only a handful of new T cells, the authors suggested, are recruited with each seasonal influenza vaccination.

About this clonotype itself: The antigen is not known.

Deletions cut 6 bases from V and 5 bases from J, with 20 bases between. The CDR3 covers 15 residues. From germline, CDR1 is SGHRS and CDR2 YFSETQ. TCRdb passed the RT-PCR reads through MiXCR, listing each CDR3 protein once. The sample has 530,000 or so distinct CDR3 sequences, about 15% seen once. This chain joins TRBV5-1 and TRBJ2-5; no definite D call. The clonotype was recovered from a man between 50 and 59 years old who received an inactivated influenza vaccine. The starting material was PBMCs from blood, obtained 11 to 12 days after vaccination. CDR3 sequence: CASNFGDGPTETQYF. CDR3 DNA sequence: TGCGCCAGCAACTTTGGCGACGGACCAACGGAGACCCAGTACTTC.